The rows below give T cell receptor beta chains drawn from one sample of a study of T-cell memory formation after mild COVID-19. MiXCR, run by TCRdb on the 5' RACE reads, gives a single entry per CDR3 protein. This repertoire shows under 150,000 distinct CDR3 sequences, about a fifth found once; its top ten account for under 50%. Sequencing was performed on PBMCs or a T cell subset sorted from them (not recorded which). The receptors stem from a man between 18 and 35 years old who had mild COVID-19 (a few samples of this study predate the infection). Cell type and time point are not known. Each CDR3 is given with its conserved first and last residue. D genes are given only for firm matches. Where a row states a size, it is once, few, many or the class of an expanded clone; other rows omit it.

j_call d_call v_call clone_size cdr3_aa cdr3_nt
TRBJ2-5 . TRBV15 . CATRDGETQYF TGTGCCACCAGGGACGGAGAGACCCAGTACTTC
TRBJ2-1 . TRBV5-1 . CASSPAGYNEQFF TGCGCCAGCTCCCCCGCAGGCTACAATGAGCAGTTCTTC
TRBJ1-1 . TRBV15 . CATSRPGENTEAFF TGTGCCACCAGCAGACCCGGAGAGAACACTGAAGCTTTCTTT
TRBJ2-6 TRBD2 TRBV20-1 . CSATSGGPSGANVLTF TGCAGTGCTACGAGCGGGGGACCCTCTGGGGCCAACGTCCTGACTTTC
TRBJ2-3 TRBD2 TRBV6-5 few CASSSSSGSTDTQYF TGTGCCAGCAGTTCGTCTAGCGGTAGCACAGATACGCAGTATTTT
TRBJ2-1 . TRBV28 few CASSSRQHSYNEQFF TGTGCCAGCAGTTCCCGACAGCACTCCTACAATGAGCAGTTCTTC
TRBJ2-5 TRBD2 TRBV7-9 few CASSPPGGAEQETQYF TGTGCCAGCAGCCCCCCGGGAGGAGCGGAACAAGAGACCCAGTACTTC
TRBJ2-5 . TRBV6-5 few CASSDWAGQETQYF TGTGCCAGCTCGGATTGGGCAGGGCAAGAGACCCAGTACTTC
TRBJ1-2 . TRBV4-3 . CASSRSPAAGNRFHGYTF TGCGCCAGCAGCCGCAGCCCAGCGGCCGGGAATCGTTTTCATGGCTACACCTTC
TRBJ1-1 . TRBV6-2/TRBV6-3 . CASSYSSPRYTEAFF TGTGCCAGCAGTTACTCATCCCCTCGGTACACTGAAGCTTTCTTT
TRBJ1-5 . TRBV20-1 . CSATRDANSNQPQHF TGCAGTGCTACCCGGGACGCCAATAGCAATCAGCCCCAGCATTTT
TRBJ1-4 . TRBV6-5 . CASSKRDGEKLFF TGTGCCAGCAGCAAAAGGGACGGCGAAAAACTGTTTTTT
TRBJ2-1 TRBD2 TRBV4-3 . CASSQDSGGYNEQFF TGCGCCAGCAGCCAAGATTCGGGGGGGTACAATGAGCAGTTCTTC
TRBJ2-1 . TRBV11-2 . CASSLDSWGSSYNEQFF TGTGCCAGCAGCTTAGATTCTTGGGGGAGCTCCTACAATGAGCAGTTCTTC
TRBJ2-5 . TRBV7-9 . CASSLGVQETQYF TGTGCCAGCAGCTTGGGGGTACAAGAGACCCAGTACTTC
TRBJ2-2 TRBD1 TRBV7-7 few CASRSAGTGDTGELFF TGTGCCAGCAGATCCGCCGGGACAGGGGACACCGGGGAGCTGTTTTTT
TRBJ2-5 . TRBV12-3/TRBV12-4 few CATRRGRETQYF TGTGCCACCCGAAGGGGCAGGGAGACCCAGTACTTC
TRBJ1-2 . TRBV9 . CASSVGTEPYGYTF TGTGCCAGCAGCGTAGGCACAGAACCCTATGGCTACACCTTC
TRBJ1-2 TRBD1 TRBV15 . CATSLDRDGRTNYGYTF TGTGCCACCAGCCTTGACAGGGATGGGCGAACTAACTATGGCTACACCTTC
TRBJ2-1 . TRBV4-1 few CASSRTTGSYNEQFF TGCGCCAGCAGCCGCACGACAGGCTCCTACAATGAGCAGTTCTTC
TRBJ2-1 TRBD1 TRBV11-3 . CASSLRQGWNEQFF TGTGCCAGCAGCTTAAGACAGGGCTGGAATGAGCAGTTCTTC
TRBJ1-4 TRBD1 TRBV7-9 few CASSLVFGQADWKLFF TGTGCCAGCAGCTTAGTTTTTGGACAGGCCGATTGGAAACTGTTTTTT
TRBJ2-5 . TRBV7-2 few CASSFWVQETQYF TGTGCCAGCAGCTTTTGGGTTCAAGAGACCCAGTACTTC
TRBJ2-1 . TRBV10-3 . CAIKSGDSSYNEQFF TGTGCCATCAAGTCTGGGGATAGCTCCTACAATGAGCAGTTCTTC
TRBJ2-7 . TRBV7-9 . CASSLVGGQDYEQYF TGTGCCAGCAGCTTAGTGGGGGGACAAGACTACGAGCAGTACTTC
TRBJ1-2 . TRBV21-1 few CASRGWGAHGYTF TGTGCCAGCAGAGGATGGGGAGCACATGGCTACACCTTC
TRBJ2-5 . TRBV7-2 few CASSLGSTGETQYF TGTGCCAGCAGCTTAGGGTCGACGGGAGAGACCCAGTACTTC